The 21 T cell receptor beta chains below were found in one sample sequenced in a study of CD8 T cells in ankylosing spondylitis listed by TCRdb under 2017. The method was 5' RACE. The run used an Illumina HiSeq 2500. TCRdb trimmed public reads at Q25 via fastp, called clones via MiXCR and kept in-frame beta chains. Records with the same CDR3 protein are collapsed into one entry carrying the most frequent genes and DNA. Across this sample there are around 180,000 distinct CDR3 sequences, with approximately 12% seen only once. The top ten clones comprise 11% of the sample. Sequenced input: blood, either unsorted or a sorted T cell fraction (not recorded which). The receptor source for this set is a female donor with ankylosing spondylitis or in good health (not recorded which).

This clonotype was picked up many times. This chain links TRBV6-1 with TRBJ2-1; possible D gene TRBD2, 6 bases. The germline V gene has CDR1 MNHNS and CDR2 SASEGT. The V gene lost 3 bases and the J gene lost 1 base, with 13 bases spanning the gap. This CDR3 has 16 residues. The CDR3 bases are TGTGCCAGCAGTGATATCCTAGCGCCGTCCTACAATGAGCAGTTCTTC. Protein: CASSDILAPSYNEQFF.

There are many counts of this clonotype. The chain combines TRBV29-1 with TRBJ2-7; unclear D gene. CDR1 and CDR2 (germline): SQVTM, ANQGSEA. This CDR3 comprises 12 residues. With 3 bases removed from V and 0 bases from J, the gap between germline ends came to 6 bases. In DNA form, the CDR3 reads TGCAGCGTTGAGACCTCCTCCTACGAGCAGTACTTC. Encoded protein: CSVETSSYEQYF.

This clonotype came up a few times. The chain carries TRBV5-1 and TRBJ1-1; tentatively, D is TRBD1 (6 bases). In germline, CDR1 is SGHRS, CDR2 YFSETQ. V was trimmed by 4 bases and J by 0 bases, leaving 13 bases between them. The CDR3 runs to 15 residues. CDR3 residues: CASSLGQGMNTEAFF. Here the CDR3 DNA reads TGCGCCAGCAGCCTGGGGCAGGGGATGAACACTGAAGCTTTCTTT.

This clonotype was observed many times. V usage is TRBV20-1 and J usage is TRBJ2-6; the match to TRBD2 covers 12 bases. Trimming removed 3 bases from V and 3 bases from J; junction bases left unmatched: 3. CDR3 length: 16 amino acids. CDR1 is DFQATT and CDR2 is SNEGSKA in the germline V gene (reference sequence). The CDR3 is CSASASGRVGANVLTF. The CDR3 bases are TGCAGTGCTAGCGCTAGCGGGAGGGTTGGGGCCAACGTCCTGACTTTC.

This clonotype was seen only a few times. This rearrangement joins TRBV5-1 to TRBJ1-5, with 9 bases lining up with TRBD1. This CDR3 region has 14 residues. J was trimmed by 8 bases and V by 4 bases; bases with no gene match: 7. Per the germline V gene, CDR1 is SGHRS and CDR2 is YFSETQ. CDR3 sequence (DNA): TGCGCCAGCAGCCTGGGACAGGGCGGGGAGCCCCAGCATTTT. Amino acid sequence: CASSLGQGGEPQHF.

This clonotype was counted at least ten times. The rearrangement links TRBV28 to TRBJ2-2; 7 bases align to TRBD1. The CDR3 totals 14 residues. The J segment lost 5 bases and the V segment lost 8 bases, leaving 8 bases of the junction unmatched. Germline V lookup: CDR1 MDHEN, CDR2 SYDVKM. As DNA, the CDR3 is TGTGCCAGCCGCCGCTTACAGGGGACCGGGGAGCTGTTTTTT. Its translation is CASRRLQGTGELFF. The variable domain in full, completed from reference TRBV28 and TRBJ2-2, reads DVKVTQSSRYLVKRTGEKVFLECVQDMDHENMFWYRQDPGLGLRLIYFSYDVKMKEKGDIPEGYSVSREKKERFSLILESASTNQTSMYLCASRRLQGTGELFFGEGSRLTVL.

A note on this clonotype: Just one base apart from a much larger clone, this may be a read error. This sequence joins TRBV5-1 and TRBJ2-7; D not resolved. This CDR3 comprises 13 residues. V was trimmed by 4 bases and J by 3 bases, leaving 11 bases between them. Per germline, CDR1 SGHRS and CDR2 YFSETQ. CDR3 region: CASSLPGGYEQYF. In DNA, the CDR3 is TGCGCCAGCAGCCTCCCGGGTGGCTACGAGCAGTACTTC.

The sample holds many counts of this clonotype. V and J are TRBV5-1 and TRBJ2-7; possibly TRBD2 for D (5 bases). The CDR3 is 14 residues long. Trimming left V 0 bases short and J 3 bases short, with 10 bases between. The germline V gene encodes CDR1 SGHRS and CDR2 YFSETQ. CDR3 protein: CASSLGSARYEQYF. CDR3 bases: TGCGCCAGCAGCTTGGGTAGCGCCCGCTACGAGCAGTACTTC.

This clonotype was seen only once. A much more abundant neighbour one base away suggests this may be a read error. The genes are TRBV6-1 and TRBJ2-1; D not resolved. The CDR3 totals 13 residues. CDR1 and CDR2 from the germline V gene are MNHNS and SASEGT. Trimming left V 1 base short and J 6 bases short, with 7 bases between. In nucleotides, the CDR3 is TGTGCCAGCAGTGAAGTGGCGAGCAATGAGCAGTTCTTC. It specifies CASSEVASNEQFF.

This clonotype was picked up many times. The CDR3 DNA is TGTGCCAGTAAGGATCGTAGGGGAATGGACACCGGGGAGCTGTTTTTT. Translation gives CASKDRRGMDTGELFF. The chain links TRBV19 to TRBJ2-2; D is perhaps TRBD1 (5 bases). Germline CDR1 reads LNHDA; CDR2 reads SQIVND (reference sequence). The CDR3 runs 16 residues. V was shortened by 7 bases and J by 3 bases, with 18 bases between the two germline ends.

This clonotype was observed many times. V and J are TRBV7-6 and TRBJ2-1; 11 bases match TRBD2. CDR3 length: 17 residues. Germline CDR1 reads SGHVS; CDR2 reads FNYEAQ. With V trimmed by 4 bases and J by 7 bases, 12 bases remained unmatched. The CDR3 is CASSSIGGRTSGNEQFF. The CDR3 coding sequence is TGTGCCAGCAGCTCGATAGGGGGGAGGACTAGCGGGAATGAGCAGTTCTTC.

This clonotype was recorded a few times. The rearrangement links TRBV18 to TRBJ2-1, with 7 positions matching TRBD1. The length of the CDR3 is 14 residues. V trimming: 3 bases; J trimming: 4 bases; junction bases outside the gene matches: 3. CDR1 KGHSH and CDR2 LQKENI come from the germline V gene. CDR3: CASSPSTGYNEQFF. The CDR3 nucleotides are TGTGCCAGCTCACCGTCGACAGGGTACAATGAGCAGTTCTTC.

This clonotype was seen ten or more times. The CDR3 nucleotides are TGTGCCAGCAGAGCGACAGGGATCAATCAGCCCCAGCATTTT. Its protein is CASRATGINQPQHF. The chain employs TRBV6-1 and TRBJ1-5; 7 bases match TRBD1. This CDR3 has 14 amino acids. V shed 6 bases, J shed 3 bases, and the junction held 5 bases outside the gene matches. Per germline, CDR1 MNHNS and CDR2 SASEGT.

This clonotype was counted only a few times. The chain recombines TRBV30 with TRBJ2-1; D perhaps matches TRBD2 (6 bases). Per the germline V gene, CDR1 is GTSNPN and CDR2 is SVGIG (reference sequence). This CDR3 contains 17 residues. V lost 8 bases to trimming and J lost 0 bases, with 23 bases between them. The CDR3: CAAAGFPSGNSYNEQFF. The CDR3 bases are TGTGCCGCCGCGGGGTTCCCAAGCGGAAACTCCTACAATGAGCAGTTCTTC.

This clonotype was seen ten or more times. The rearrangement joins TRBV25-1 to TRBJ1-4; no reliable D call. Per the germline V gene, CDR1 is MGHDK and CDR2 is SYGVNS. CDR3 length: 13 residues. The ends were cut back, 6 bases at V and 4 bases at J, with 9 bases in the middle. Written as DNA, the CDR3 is TGTGCCAGCAGCAGGTTTGATAATGAAAAACTGTTTTTT. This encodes CASSRFDNEKLFF. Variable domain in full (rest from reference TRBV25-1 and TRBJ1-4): EADIYQTPRYLVIGTGKKITLECSQTMGHDKMYWYQQDPGMELHLIHYSYGVNSTEKGDLSSESTVSRIRTEHFPLTLESARPSHTSQYLCASSRFDNEKLFFGSGTQLSVL.

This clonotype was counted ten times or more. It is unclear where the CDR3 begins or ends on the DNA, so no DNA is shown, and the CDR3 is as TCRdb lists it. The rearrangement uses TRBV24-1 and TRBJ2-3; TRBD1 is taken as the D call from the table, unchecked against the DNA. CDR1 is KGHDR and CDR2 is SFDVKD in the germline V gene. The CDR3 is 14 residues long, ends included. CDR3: CATSVPGRTDTQYF.

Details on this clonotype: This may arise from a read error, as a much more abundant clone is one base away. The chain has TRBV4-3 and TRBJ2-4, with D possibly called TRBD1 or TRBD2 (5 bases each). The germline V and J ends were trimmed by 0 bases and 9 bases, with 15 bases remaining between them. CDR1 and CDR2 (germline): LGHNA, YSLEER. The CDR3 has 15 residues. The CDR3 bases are TGCGCCAGCAGCCAAGATGGGGGACGCCAAACCATTCAGTACTTC. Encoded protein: CASSQDGGRQTIQYF.

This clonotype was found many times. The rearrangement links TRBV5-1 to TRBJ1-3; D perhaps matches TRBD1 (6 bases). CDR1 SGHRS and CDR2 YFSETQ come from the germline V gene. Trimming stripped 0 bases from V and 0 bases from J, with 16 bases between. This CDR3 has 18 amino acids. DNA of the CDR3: TGCGCCAGCAGCTTGGTTTTAGGGGGGCAAATCTCTGGAAACACCATATATTTT. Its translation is CASSLVLGGQISGNTIYF.

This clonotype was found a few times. The CDR3 spells CASRFSGGKDTQYF. The CDR3 coding sequence is TGTGCCAGCAGGTTTAGCGGGGGGAAAGATACGCAGTATTTT. The rearrangement links TRBV12-3 or TRBV12-4 to TRBJ2-3, with 10 bases lining up with TRBD2. J gave up 5 bases and V 6 bases, and 5 bases lay outside the gene matches. The CDR3 has 14 residues.

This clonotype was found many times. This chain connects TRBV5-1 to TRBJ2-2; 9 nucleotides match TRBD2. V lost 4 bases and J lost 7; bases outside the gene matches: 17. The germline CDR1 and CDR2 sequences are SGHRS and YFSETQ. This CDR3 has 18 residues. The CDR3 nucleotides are TGCGCCAGCAGCATCAGCCTCTCGGGCGGGACTAGCAGCGGGGAGCTGTTTTTT. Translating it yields CASSISLSGGTSSGELFF.

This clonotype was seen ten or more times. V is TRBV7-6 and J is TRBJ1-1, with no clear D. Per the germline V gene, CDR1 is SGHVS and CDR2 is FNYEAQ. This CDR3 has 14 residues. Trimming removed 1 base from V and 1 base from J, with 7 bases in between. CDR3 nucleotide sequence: TGTGCCAGCAGCTTAGGACCCCAGAACACTGAAGCTTTCTTT. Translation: CASSLGPQNTEAFF.